This TCR beta chain was identified in a study of cytomegalovirus exposure and HLA in healthy donors. Broader study findings: As confirmed in vitro, three CMV-associated chains were specific for CMV antigens. Both high specificity and high sensitivity reportedly marked the classifier's diagnosis of cytomegalovirus status. It was approximately 150 TCR beta chains that were listed as cytomegalovirus-associated.

V gave up 5 bases and J gave up 8 bases, with 18 bases separating them. The CDR3 runs 15 residues. Germline CDR1 and CDR2: SGHTA and FQGNSA. The donors were members of the roughly 120-subject validation cohort (separate from the approximately 670-subject first cohort). With regard to this clone: The antigen remains unidentified.

Clones were sequenced by immunoSEQ multiplex PCR, and TCRdb holds only the in-frame ones, with some missing. The sample has about 160,000 clones, more than 70% seen once. The sample comprised PBMCs. The chain joins TRBV7-2 to TRBJ1-4; D remains unclear. This receptor was identified in a man aged 30 to 45 in good health and CMV-seropositive. The CDR3 protein is CASSTTFNPGEKLFF. The CDR3 DNA follows: TGTGCCAGCAGCACCACATTTAATCCGGGAGAAAAACTGTTTTTT.